Below are 9 T cell receptor beta chains sequenced from a single sample in a study of T cells in localized non-small cell lung cancer. Assay used: immunoSEQ multiplex PCR; TCRdb lists only in-frame clones, some missing. The sample consists of roughly 90,000 clones, approximately 90% of them appearing once. This sample comprised PBMCs, obtained before any cancer treatment. All receptors come from a woman aged 35 to 69 with stage II squamous cell lung carcinoma.

This clone was observed a few times. V gene TRBV5-1 combines with J gene TRBJ1-2, with a tentative D call TRBD1 (6 bases). V lost 0 bases and J lost 4, with 10 bases in between. CDR3 length equals 14 residues. CDR1 and CDR2 (germline): SGHRS, YFSETQ. The CDR3 loop is CASSLAVGAYGYTF. As DNA, the CDR3 is TGCGCCAGCAGCTTGGCCGTGGGGGCCTATGGCTACACCTTC.

This rearrangement joins TRBV18 to TRBJ2-1, with TRBD1 matching 10 bases. The CDR3 is 15 residues long. Germline assignment: CDR1 KGHSH and CDR2 LQKENI. The V segment lost 8 bases and the J segment 1 base; nucleotides outside the gene matches: 5. The CDR3 reads CASTTGGASYNEQFF. For the CDR3, the DNA is TGTGCCAGCACGACAGGGGGCGCTTCCTACAATGAGCAGTTCTTC.

The V and J genes are TRBV4-2 and TRBJ2-7; no clear D gene. The CDR3 is 12 amino acids. Trimming stripped 5 bases from V and 2 bases from J, with 7 bases between. Per germline, CDR1 LGHNA and CDR2 YNFKEQ. The DNA for the CDR3 is TGTGCCAGCAGCTTCCCAGCCTACGAGCAGTACTTC. Amino acid sequence: CASSFPAYEQYF.

The chain links TRBV4-2 to TRBJ1-5, with D maybe TRBD1 (5 bases). Trimming stripped 0 bases from V and 10 bases from J, with 25 bases between. This CDR3 has 18 amino acids. Germline lookup yields CDR1 LGHNA and CDR2 YNFKEQ. The CDR3 DNA sequence: TGTGCCAGCAGCCAAGAAGGTCAAGGGGCCAAGAATCGGGGACCCCAGCATTTT. As protein: CASSQEGQGAKNRGPQHF.

This rearrangement joins TRBV28 to TRBJ1-6, with 8 bases that match TRBD1. The germline V gene encodes CDR1 MDHEN and CDR2 SYDVKM. V lost 3 bases, J lost 8 bases, and 12 bases stayed unmatched. The CDR3 runs 17 residues. The CDR3 coding sequence is TGTGCCAGCAGTTTTGTATCCTCAGGGGGCTTGGATTCACCCCTCCACTTT. Translating gives CASSFVSSGGLDSPLHF.

The V call is TRBV29-1, the J call TRBJ1-2; unclear D gene. The CDR3 length is 9 residues. Germline-derived CDR1 and CDR2 are SQVTM and ANQGSEA. Trimming stripped 6 bases from V and 8 bases from J, with 7 bases between. CDR3 region: CSVGEGYTF. The CDR3 region has the DNA TGCAGCGTCGGGGAAGGCTACACCTTC.

J is TRBJ1-2 and V is TRBV29-1, with TRBD1 identical over 8 bases. V lost 5 bases to trimming and J lost 7 bases; unmatched junction nucleotides: 12. The CDR3 spans 14 residues. The germline gives CDR1 SQVTM, CDR2 ANQGSEA. The CDR3 spells CSVLGGQGTFGYTF. The CDR3 coding sequence is TGCAGCGTTTTAGGCGGACAGGGAACGTTTGGCTACACCTTC.

The sample holds one count of this clone. The chain uses TRBV5-1 and TRBJ1-2, with D perhaps matching TRBD1 (5 bases). The CDR3 is 14 residues long. Germline CDR1 is SGHRS and CDR2 is YFSETQ. With 2 bases removed from V and 3 bases from J, the gap between germline ends came to 11 bases. CDR3 coding DNA: TGCGCCAGCAGCTTAGGCGGGGGACACTATGGCTACACCTTC. This codes for CASSLGGGHYGYTF.

The chain carries TRBV4-2 and TRBJ2-1; 8 bases fit TRBD2. The ends lost 1 base at V and 6 bases at J; junction bases unmatched: 5. The CDR3 consists of 15 residues. From germline, CDR1 is LGHNA and CDR2 YNFKEQ. Here the CDR3 DNA reads TGTGCCAGCAGCCAAGCGGGACTAGGGGTCAATGAGCAGTTCTTC. It yields the protein CASSQAGLGVNEQFF.